This T cell receptor beta chain was observed in a study of CD8+CD57+ T cells in acquired aplastic anemia. Study-level information: The sorted CD4+ and CD8+ cells yielded an average roughly 3 ug of DNA. An average of about 9.8 million reads for CD4+ cells was obtained from healthy donors. Study outcomes and limitations: Approximately 30 was the count of CD8+ CDR3 sequences that patients shared with controls. With respect to CD8+ Simpson's diversity, patients and controls did not differ significantly.

The CDR3 is 11 residues long. Germline V lookup: CDR1 ENHRY, CDR2 SYGVKD. Researchers used genomic DNA as the template to profile TCR beta VDJ and CDR3. TCRdb independently ran MiXCR on the reads; one entry per CDR3 protein. The table includes about 170,000 distinct CDR3 sequences, roughly 47% detected once. This clonotype was observed a few times. Antigen: not known. The junction departs from the called germline gene at one end, perhaps through a read error. V gene TRBV10-3 combines with J gene TRBJ1-1; D might be TRBD1 (6 bases). Sequences were obtained from sorted CD4+, CD8+, or CD8+CD57+ T cells (not recorded which) from PBMCs. The receptor's source is a human donor in good health. The CDR3 loop reads CAIRRDIEAFF. Here the CDR3 DNA reads TGTGCCATCAGGAGGGACATTGAAGCTTTCTTC.